This T cell receptor (beta chain) was profiled in a study of blood T cell repertoires in COVID-19. Study as a whole: The samples span acute and convalescent COVID-19 from the United States, Italy and Spain.

Germline V lookup: CDR1 MNHNS, CDR2 SASEGT. CDR3 length equals 16 residues. Trimming stripped 4 bases from V and 1 base from J, with 14 bases between. Only in-frame clones appear in the TCRdb table, and some are missing; sequencing was by immunoSEQ multiplex PCR. This sample has around 200,000 clones, with 80% to 85% found just once. Sequenced: peripheral blood. This chain uses TRBV6-1 with TRBJ2-1; the D gene is possibly TRBD1 (7 bases). This clonotype originated in a woman aged 70-85 years with COVID-19, enrolled during active disease. CDR3 DNA: TGTGCCAGCAGTGGATCGACAGGGAGGTCCTACAATGAGCAGTTCTTC. Translation: CASSGSTGRSYNEQFF.